The sequence of this T cell receptor (beta chain) was determined in a study of blood T cell repertoires in COVID-19. Overall study context: Collection of acute and convalescent COVID-19 samples took place in the United States, Italy and Spain. The analysed material was cDNA or gDNA that came from T cells, B-cell-depleted T cells, or PBMCs.

Study processing details: Amplification from reference gene primers served as the basis for estimated nucleated cell counts. Some clones are missing from TCRdb's copy, which holds only in-frame ones; the method was immunoSEQ multiplex PCR. V and J calls and clone size are copied from that table; D and trimming were computed from the DNA. The table has approximately 40,000 clones, around 87% seen once. The sequenced sample consisted of peripheral blood. This TCR came from a man in his sixties with acute or convalescent COVID-19.

The CDR3 here is CASSHWDRVNSQAFF. As DNA, the CDR3 is TGTGCCAGCAGCCACTGGGACAGGGTTAACTCACAAGCTTTCTTT. The chain uses TRBV3-1 (or the pseudogene TRBV3-2) and TRBJ1-1; 9 bases agree with TRBD1. This CDR3 has 15 amino acids. V gave up 3 bases and J gave up 9 bases; unmatched junction bases: 11. The germline V gene has CDR1 LGHDT and CDR2 YNNKEL (reference sequence).